The rows below give T cell receptor beta chains drawn from one sample of a study of tumor-infiltrating T cells and Merkel cell polyomavirus. TCRdb's table, derived via immunoSEQ multiplex PCR, lists solely in-frame clones and lacks some. The sample has over 20,000 clones, approximately 90% seen once. The sample was lymph node tissue. These receptors came from a man aged 50-59 years with Merkel cell carcinoma. Both conserved end residues are part of each CDR3.

v_call,j_call,cdr3_aa
TRBV6-9,TRBJ2-3,CTSSYLQGVSTDTQYF
TRBV7-9,TRBJ2-2,CALRQLGISGELFF
TRBV5-6,TRBJ2-5,CASRWTSGETQYF
TRBV5-6,TRBJ2-1,CASSLDSRGGAWVDEQFF
TRBV28,TRBJ2-1,CASITSDEQFF
TRBV2,TRBJ2-3,CASSVLQWSTDTQYF
TRBV6-1,TRBJ1-2,CASSEGVASNYGYTF
TRBV5-1,TRBJ2-2,CASSGQGAGGELFF
TRBV5-1,TRBJ2-1,CASRSSGGPSPGVSYNEQFF
TRBV28,TRBJ2-2,CASCFSGGYTGELFF
TRBV28,TRBJ1-2,CASSTGTGVLGYTF
TRBV11-2,TRBJ2-7,CASSLGQSEQYF
TRBV19,TRBJ2-3,CASSHLWTGVTDTQYF
TRBV19,TRBJ2-7,CASKLDSNSYEQYF
TRBV27,TRBJ2-3,CASTLTGLNTDTQYF
TRBV2,TRBJ2-7,CASSPNYEQYF
TRBV7-2,TRBJ1-4,CASSLVVDSNEKLFF
TRBV27,TRBJ2-3,CASSFLDPSTDTQYF
TRBV28,TRBJ2-1,CASSFPPLTGLAAYNEQFF
TRBV5-1,TRBJ2-7,CASSLAQGALAYEQYF
TRBV4-3,TRBJ2-7,CASSQVAGGPYEQYF